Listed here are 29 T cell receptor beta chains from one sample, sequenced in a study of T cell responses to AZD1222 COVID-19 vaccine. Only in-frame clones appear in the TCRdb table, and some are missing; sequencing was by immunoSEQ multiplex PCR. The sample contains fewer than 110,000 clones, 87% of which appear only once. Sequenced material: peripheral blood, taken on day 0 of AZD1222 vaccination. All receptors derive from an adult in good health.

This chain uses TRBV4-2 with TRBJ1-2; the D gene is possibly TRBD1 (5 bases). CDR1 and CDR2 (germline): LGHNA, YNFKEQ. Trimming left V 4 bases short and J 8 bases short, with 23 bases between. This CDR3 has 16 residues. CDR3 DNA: TGTGCCAGCAGCCCGACACGGGGGAGAGGAGGATACGGCTACACCTTC. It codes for CASSPTRGRGGYGYTF.

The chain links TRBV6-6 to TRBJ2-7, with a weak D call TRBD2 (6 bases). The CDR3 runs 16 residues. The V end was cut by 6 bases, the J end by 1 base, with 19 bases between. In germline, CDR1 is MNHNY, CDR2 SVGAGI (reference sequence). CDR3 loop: CASRTDGGKGSYEQYF. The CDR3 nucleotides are TGTGCCAGCAGGACTGATGGGGGGAAAGGGTCCTACGAGCAGTACTTC.

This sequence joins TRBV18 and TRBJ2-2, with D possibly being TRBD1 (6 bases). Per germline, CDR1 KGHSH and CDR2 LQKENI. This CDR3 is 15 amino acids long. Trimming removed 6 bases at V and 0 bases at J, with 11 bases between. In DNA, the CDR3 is TGTGCCAGCTCCCTCGACAGGACGAACACCGGGGAGCTGTTTTTT. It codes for CASSLDRTNTGELFF.

The CDR3 DNA is TGTGCCAGCAGTTTATTTCTGGAGGGGGGAGCTTTCTTT. The encoded protein is CASSLFLEGGAFF. The chain combines TRBV28 with TRBJ1-1; D possibly corresponds to TRBD1 (6 bases). The CDR3 has 13 residues. Trimming left V 1 base short and J 10 bases short, with 13 bases between. Germline values: CDR1 MDHEN, CDR2 SYDVKM.

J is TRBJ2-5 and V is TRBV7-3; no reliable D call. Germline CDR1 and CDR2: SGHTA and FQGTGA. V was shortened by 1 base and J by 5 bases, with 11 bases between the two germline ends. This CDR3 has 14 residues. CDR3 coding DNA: TGTGCCAGCAGCTTAAGAGGCCTAGGCGAGACCCAGTACTTC. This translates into CASSLRGLGETQYF.

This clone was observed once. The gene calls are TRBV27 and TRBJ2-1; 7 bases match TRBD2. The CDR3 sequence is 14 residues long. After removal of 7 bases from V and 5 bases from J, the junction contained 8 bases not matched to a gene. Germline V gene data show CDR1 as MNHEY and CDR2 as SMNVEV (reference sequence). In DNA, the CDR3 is TGTGCCAGCACGGGTGCGGGAGATAACAATGAGCAGTTCTTC. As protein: CASTGAGDNNEQFF.

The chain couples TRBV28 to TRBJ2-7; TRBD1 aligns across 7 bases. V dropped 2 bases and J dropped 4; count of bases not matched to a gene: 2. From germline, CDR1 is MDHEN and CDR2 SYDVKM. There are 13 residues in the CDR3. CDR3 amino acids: CASSLRGLYEQYF. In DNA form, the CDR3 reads TGTGCCAGCAGTTTAAGGGGGCTGTACGAGCAGTACTTC.

CDR3 residues: CASSQGPVFGYTF. The CDR3 DNA reads TGTGCCAGCAGCCAAGGCCCCGTTTTTGGCTACACCTTC. V usage is TRBV14 and J usage is TRBJ1-2; D ambiguous. Trimming stripped 1 base from V and 7 bases from J, with 10 bases between. Germline lookup yields CDR1 SGHDN and CDR2 FVKESK. The length of the CDR3 is 13 residues.

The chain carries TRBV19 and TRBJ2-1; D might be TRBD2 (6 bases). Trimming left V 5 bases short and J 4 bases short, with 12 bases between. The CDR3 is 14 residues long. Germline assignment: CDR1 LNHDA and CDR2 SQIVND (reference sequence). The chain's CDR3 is CASSGPGEYNEQFF. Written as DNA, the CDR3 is TGTGCCAGTAGTGGGCCGGGAGAGTACAATGAGCAGTTCTTC.

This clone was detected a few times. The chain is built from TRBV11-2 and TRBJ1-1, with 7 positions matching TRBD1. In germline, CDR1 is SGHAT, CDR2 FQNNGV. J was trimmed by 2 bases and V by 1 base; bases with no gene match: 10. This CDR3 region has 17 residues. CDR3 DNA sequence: TGTGCCAGCAGCTTAGGGGGACAGTGGACTCCAAACACTGAAGCTTTCTTT. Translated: CASSLGGQWTPNTEAFF.

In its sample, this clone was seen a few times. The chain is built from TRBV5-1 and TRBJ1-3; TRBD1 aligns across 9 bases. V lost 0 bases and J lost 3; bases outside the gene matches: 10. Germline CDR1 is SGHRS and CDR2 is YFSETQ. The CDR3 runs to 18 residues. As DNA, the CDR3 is TGCGCCAGCAGCTTGGCCAGGTGGGACAGGGCGAATGGAAACACCATATATTTT. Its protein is CASSLARWDRANGNTIYF.

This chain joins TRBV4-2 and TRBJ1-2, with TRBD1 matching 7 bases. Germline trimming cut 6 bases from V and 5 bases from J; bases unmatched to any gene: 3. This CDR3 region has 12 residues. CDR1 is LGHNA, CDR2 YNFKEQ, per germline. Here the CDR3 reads CASRPTGYGYTF. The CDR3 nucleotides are TGTGCCAGCAGACCGACAGGGTATGGCTACACCTTC.

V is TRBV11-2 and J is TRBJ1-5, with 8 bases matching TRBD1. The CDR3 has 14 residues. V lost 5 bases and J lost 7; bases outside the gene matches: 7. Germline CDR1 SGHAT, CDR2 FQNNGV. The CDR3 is CASSARGRGQPQHF. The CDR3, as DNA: TGTGCCAGCAGCGCCAGGGGGCGCGGACAGCCCCAGCATTTT.

CDR3 amino acids: CATSDIQGRTEAFF. The CDR3 DNA follows: TGTGCCACCAGTGATATACAGGGAAGGACTGAAGCTTTCTTT. The rearrangement uses TRBV24-1 and TRBJ1-1; D perhaps matches TRBD1 (6 bases). V lost 3 bases and J 5 bases, leaving 12 bases between the germline ends. The CDR3 extends over 14 amino acids. Germline V CDR1 and CDR2: KGHDR, SFDVKD.

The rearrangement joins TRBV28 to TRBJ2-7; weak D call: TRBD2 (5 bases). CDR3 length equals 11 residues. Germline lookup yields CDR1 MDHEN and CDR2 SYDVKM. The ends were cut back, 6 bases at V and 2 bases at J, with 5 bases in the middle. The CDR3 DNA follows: TGTGCCAGCAGGCGGGCCTACGAGCAGTACTTC. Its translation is CASRRAYEQYF.

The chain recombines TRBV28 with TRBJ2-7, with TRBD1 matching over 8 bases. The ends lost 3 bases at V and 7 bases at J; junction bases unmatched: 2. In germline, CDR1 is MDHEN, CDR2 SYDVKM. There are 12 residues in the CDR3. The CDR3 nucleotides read TGTGCCAGCAGTTTCCGGACAGGGGAGCAGTACTTC. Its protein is CASSFRTGEQYF.

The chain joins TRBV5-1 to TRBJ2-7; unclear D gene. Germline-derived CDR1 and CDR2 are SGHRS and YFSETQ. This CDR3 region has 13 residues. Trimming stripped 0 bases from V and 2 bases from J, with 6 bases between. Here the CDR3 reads CASSLEVPYEQYF. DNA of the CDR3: TGCGCCAGCAGCTTGGAGGTACCCTACGAGCAGTACTTC.

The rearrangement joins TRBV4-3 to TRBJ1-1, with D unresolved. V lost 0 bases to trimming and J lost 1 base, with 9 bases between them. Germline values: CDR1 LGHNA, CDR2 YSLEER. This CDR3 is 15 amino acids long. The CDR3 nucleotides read TGCGCCAGCAGCCAAGATCGGGCCAGGAACACTGAAGCTTTCTTT. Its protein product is CASSQDRARNTEAFF.

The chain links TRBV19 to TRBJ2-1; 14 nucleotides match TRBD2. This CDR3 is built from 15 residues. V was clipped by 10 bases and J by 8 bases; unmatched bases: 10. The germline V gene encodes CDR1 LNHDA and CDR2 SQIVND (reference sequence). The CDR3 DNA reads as TGTGCCACCTCGACTAGCGGGAGGGCTAGTTATGAGCAGTTCTTC. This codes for CATSTSGRASYEQFF.

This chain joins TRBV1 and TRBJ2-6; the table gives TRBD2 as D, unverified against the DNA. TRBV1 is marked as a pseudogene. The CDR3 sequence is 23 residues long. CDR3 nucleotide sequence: TGCACCAGCAGCAAAACCGCTACAACGGCGGGAGAGGACGGGGCATCTGGGGCCAACGTCCTGACTTTC. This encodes CTSSKTATTAGEDGASGANVLTF.

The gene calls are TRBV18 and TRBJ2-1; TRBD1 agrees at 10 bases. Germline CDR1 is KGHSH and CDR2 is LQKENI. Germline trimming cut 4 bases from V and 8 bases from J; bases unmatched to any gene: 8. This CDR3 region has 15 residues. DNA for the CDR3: TGTGCCAGCTCACTAGGACAGGGGGTTCTATATGAGCAGTTCTTC. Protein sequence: CASSLGQGVLYEQFF.

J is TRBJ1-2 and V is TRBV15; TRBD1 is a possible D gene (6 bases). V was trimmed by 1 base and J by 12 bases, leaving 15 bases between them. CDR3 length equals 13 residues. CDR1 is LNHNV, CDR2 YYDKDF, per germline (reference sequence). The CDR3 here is CATSRAAGTPDTF. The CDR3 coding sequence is TGTGCCACCAGCAGAGCCGCCGGGACACCCGACACCTTC.

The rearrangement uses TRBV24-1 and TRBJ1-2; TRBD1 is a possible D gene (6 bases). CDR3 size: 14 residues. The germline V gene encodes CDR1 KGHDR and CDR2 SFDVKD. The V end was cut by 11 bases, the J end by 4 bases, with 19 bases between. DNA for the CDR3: TGTGCCAAGCAGCACGGGGGCGATGTCTATGGCTACACCTTC. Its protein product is CAKQHGGDVYGYTF.

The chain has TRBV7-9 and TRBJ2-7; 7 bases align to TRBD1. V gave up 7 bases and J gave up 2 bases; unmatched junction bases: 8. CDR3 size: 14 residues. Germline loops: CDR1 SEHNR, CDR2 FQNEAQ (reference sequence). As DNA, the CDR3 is TGTGCCAGCATCGACAGGGCCTCCCCCTACGAGCAGTACTTC. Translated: CASIDRASPYEQYF.

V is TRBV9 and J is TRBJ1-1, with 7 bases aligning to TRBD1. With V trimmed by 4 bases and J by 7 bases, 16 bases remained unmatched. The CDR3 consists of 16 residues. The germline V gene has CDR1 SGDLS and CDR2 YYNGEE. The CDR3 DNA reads TGTGCCAGCAGCCCAACAACGGGACAGCGACGAAGTGAAGCTTTCTTT. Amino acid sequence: CASSPTTGQRRSEAFF.

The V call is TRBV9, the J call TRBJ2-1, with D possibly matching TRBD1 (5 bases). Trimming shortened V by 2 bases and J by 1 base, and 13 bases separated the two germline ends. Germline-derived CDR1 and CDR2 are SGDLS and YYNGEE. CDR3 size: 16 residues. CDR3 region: CASSVGTDSSYNEQFF. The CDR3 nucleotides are TGTGCCAGCAGCGTTGGAACCGACAGTTCCTACAATGAGCAGTTCTTC.

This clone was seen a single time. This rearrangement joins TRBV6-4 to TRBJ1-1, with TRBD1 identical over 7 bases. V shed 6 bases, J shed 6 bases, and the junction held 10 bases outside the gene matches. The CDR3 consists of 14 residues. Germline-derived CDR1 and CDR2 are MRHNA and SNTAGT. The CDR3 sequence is CASRPRQGGAEAFF. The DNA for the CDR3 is TGTGCCAGCAGACCCAGACAGGGAGGCGCTGAAGCTTTCTTT.

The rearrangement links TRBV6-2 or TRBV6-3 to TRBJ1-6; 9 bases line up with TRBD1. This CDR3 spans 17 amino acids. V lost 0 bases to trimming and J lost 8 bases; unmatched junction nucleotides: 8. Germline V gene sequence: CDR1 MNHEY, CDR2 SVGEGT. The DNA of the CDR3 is TGTGCCAGCAGTTACTCTCCCCACAGGGGGCTGGATTCACCCCTCCACTTT. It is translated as CASSYSPHRGLDSPLHF.

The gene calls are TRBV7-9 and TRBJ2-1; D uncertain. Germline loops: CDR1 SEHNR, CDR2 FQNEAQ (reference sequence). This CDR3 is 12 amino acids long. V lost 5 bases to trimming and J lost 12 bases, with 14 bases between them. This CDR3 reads CASSGRVVRQFF. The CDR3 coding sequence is TGTGCCAGCAGCGGTAGGGTTGTGAGGCAGTTCTTC. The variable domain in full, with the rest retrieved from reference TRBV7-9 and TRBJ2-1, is DTGVSQNPRHKITKRGQNVTFRCDPISEHNRLYWYRQTLGQGPEFLTYFQNEAQLEKSRLLSDRFSAERPKGSFSTLEIQRTEQGDSAMYLCASSGRVVRQFFGPGTRLTVL.